Below, 30 T cell receptor beta chains from the same sample are listed, as sequenced in a study of shared clonotypes between healthy human individuals (dated by TCRdb to about 2020). Receptor libraries were prepared by the immunoSEQ multiplex PCR assay. Not all clones reach the TCRdb copy of this immuneACCESS table, which keeps in-frame sequences only. Checked studies attribute under half of the gap to unresolved V genes and leave the rest unexplained. For this sample the table gives more than 2,000,000 clones, of which just over 90% were detected only once. Around 0.14% of the sample rests with the top ten. The sequenced sample consisted of naive CD4+ T cells sorted from blood. The sample's cell subset or site label, in plain terms: CD45RA+ positively selected. The receptors come from a man younger than 35 in good health.

The CDR3 DNA reads as TGCGCCAGCAGTCTCGCCGGGGGGGGAGATGAAAAACTGTTTTTT. Translated, it gives CASSLAGGGDEKLFF. This chain links TRBV4-1 with TRBJ1-4; D perhaps matches TRBD1 (5 bases). V shed 6 bases and J shed 6 bases, with 17 bases lying between them. The germline gives CDR1 MGHRA, CDR2 YSYEKL. The CDR3 contains 15 residues.

V usage is TRBV19 and J usage is TRBJ2-3, with TRBD1 identical over 9 bases. The length of the CDR3 is 15 residues. The V gene's germline CDR1 is LNHDA and CDR2 SQIVND (reference sequence). V trimming: 5 bases; J trimming: 4 bases; junction bases outside the gene matches: 7. The CDR3 spells CASSVQGALADTQYF. The CDR3 coding sequence is TGTGCCAGTAGTGTACAGGGGGCATTGGCAGATACGCAGTATTTT.

J is TRBJ1-3 and V is TRBV10-3, with D tentatively TRBD1 (6 bases). Trimming stripped 4 bases from V and 1 base from J, with 8 bases between. Per germline, CDR1 ENHRY and CDR2 SYGVKD. This CDR3 comprises 14 residues. The CDR3, as DNA: TGTGCCATCAGTGCTGACAGGTCTGGAAACACCATATATTTT. Amino acids: CAISADRSGNTIYF.

CDR3 nucleotides: TGTGCCAGCGCTAGCGATGGGCAGGGAGGTAAAGGCTACACCTTC. It codes for CASASDGQGGKGYTF. The chain links TRBV2 to TRBJ1-2, with D possibly TRBD1 on 5 matching bases. This CDR3 has 15 amino acids. In germline, CDR1 is SNHLY, CDR2 FYNNEI. Trimming removed 8 bases from V and 8 bases from J, with 24 bases in between. The entire variable domain, with the rest obtained from reference TRBV2 and TRBJ1-2, is as follows: EPEVTQTPSHQVTQMGQEVILRCVPISNHLYFYWYRQILGQKVEFLVSFYNNEISEKSEIFDDQFSVERPDGSNFTLKIRSTKLEDSAMYFCASASDGQGGKGYTFGSGTRLTVV.

Regarding this clone: Other DNA sequences in this sample translate to the same CDR3. This chain links TRBV2 with TRBJ1-6; D call uncertain. Germline CDR1 reads SNHLY; CDR2 reads FYNNEI. Trimming pared 4 bases from V and 7 bases from J, leaving 5 bases between. The CDR3 totals 12 residues. The CDR3 loop reads CASSGGNSPLHF. CDR3 sequence (DNA): TGTGCCAGCAGTGGCGGAAATTCACCCCTCCACTTT.

The chain carries TRBV19 and TRBJ1-2; 7 nucleotides align to TRBD1. This CDR3 is built from 13 residues. V trimming: 5 bases; J trimming: 5 bases; junction bases outside the gene matches: 5. Germline V gene sequence: CDR1 LNHDA, CDR2 SQIVND (reference sequence). CDR3 sequence reads: CASSVAQGYGYTF. The CDR3 region has the DNA TGTGCCAGTAGTGTTGCACAGGGGTATGGCTACACCTTC.

The chain is built from TRBV7-9 and TRBJ1-4; D gene unclear. Germline V gene data show CDR1 as SEHNR and CDR2 as FQNEAQ (reference sequence). V was shortened by 1 base and J by 8 bases, with 17 bases between the two germline ends. This CDR3 region has 16 residues. Here the CDR3 reads CASSLDAGGYREKLFF. The CDR3, as DNA: TGTGCCAGCAGCTTAGACGCCGGAGGTTACCGGGAAAAACTGTTTTTT.

The chain couples TRBV19 to TRBJ2-3, with D possibly being TRBD1 (6 bases). Germline CDR1 and CDR2: LNHDA and SQIVND (reference sequence). Trimming stripped 7 bases from V and 6 bases from J, with 20 bases between. CDR3 size: 15 residues. CDR3 sequence (DNA): TGTGCCAGTATTGACAGGAGTTTTAGCAGGGATACGCAGTATTTT. Its translation is CASIDRSFSRDTQYF.

This chain joins TRBV5-1 and TRBJ2-5; D perhaps matches TRBD1 (6 bases). The CDR3 consists of 15 residues. CDR1 is SGHRS, CDR2 YFSETQ, per germline. Between the trimmed V and J ends, which lost 2 bases and 2 bases, there was a span of 13 bases. The CDR3 loop is CASSFDGTPQETQYF. In DNA, the CDR3 is TGCGCCAGCAGCTTCGACGGGACACCACAAGAGACCCAGTACTTC.

The chain combines TRBV6-1 with TRBJ1-2; 7 positions agree with TRBD1. CDR3 size: 13 residues. The germline V gene encodes CDR1 MNHNS and CDR2 SASEGT. V gave up 11 bases and J gave up 5 bases; unmatched junction bases: 11. In DNA form, the CDR3 reads TGTGCCTCGAATTGGGACAGAGAATATGGCTACACCTTC. It specifies CASNWDREYGYTF.

The chain is built from TRBV5-4 and TRBJ2-3, with TRBD2 matching over 15 bases. CDR1 and CDR2 (germline): SGHNT, YYREEE (reference sequence). CDR3 size: 16 residues. V dropped 4 bases and J dropped 6; count of bases not matched to a gene: 6. The CDR3 DNA is TGTGCCAGCAGCCCGGGACTAGCGGGAGGAAGGGATACGCAGTATTTT. Protein: CASSPGLAGGRDTQYF. Using reference TRBV5-4 and TRBJ2-3 for the parts outside the CDR3, the full variable domain is ETGVTQSPTHLIKTRGQQVTLRCSSQSGHNTVSWYQQALGQGPQFIFQYYREEENGRGNFPPRFSGLQFPNYSSELNVNALELDDSALYLCASSPGLAGGRDTQYFGPGTRLTVL.

This chain uses TRBV6-5 with TRBJ1-4; D is unresolved. The CDR3 runs to 13 residues. V dropped 5 bases and J dropped 8 bases, with 12 bases sitting between them. The germline V gene has CDR1 MNHEY and CDR2 SVGAGI. In DNA form, the CDR3 reads TGTGCCAGCAGTCTATTGGGTAGCGAAAAACTGTTTTTT. Encoded protein: CASSLLGSEKLFF.

This clone has a handful of counts. The rearrangement uses TRBV19 and TRBJ1-1; no reliable D call. V lost 3 bases and J lost 1, with 15 bases in between. Per the germline V gene, CDR1 is LNHDA and CDR2 is SQIVND (reference sequence). This CDR3 is 16 amino acids long. CDR3 loop: CASSIYAGIGNTEAFF. The DNA for the CDR3 is TGTGCCAGTAGTATTTATGCGGGGATCGGGAACACTGAAGCTTTCTTT.

This clone occurred once. This chain connects TRBV7-9 to TRBJ2-3, with 8 bases matching TRBD1. J lost 0 bases, V lost 1 base, and 9 bases had no gene match. The CDR3 contains 18 residues. Germline assignment: CDR1 SEHNR and CDR2 FQNEAQ (reference sequence). CDR3 nucleotides: TGTGCCAGCAGCTTAGATGAGACAGGGGCCCCAAGCACAGATACGCAGTATTTT. This encodes CASSLDETGAPSTDTQYF. Full variable domain (outside the CDR3, taken from reference TRBV7-9 and TRBJ2-3): DTGVSQNPRHKITKRGQNVTFRCDPISEHNRLYWYRQTLGQGPEFLTYFQNEAQLEKSRLLSDRFSAERPKGSFSTLEIQRTEQGDSAMYLCASSLDETGAPSTDTQYFGPGTRLTVL.

This sequence joins TRBV9 and TRBJ1-2, with TRBD1 as a possible D gene (6 bases). The CDR3 runs 14 residues. V shed 1 base and J shed 8 bases, with 15 bases lying between them. Germline CDR1 reads SGDLS; CDR2 reads YYNGEE. The CDR3 reads CASSVSAGDRGYTF. CDR3 nucleotides: TGTGCCAGCAGCGTATCGGCAGGGGATAGGGGCTACACCTTC.

The V call is TRBV7-2, the J call TRBJ1-6; 7 bases are a match to TRBD1. V was pared by 4 bases and J by 4 bases, with 4 bases of the junction left unmatched. Looked up from germline, CDR1 is SGHTA and CDR2 is FQGNSA. This CDR3 contains 15 residues. DNA of the CDR3: TGTGCCAGCAGCTCGGGACAGAATTATAATTCACCCCTCCACTTT. The encoded protein is CASSSGQNYNSPLHF.

This chain connects TRBV19 to TRBJ2-1, with 7 bases matching TRBD2. J lost 8 bases, V lost 5 bases, and 9 bases had no gene match. The CDR3 extends over 14 amino acids. Germline values: CDR1 LNHDA, CDR2 SQIVND (reference sequence). The CDR3 is CASSPRDYSHEQFF. DNA of the CDR3: TGTGCCAGTAGTCCAAGGGACTATTCCCATGAGCAGTTCTTC. Complete variable domain (other parts from reference TRBV19 and TRBJ2-1): DGGITQSPKYLFRKEGQNVTLSCEQNLNHDAMYWYRQDPGQGLRLIYYSQIVNDFQKGDIAEGYSVSREKKESFPLTVTSAQKNPTAFYLCASSPRDYSHEQFFGPGTRLTVL.

The chain carries TRBV7-2 and TRBJ2-7; TRBD1 agrees at 8 bases. J gave up 2 bases and V 4 bases, and 4 bases lay outside the gene matches. The CDR3 spans 14 residues. Per germline, CDR1 SGHTA and CDR2 FQGNSA. Here the CDR3 reads CASSSTGAPYEQYF. Written as DNA, the CDR3 is TGTGCCAGCAGCTCGACAGGGGCTCCCTACGAGCAGTACTTC.

The chain carries TRBV5-4 and TRBJ2-7; D tentatively reads TRBD1 or TRBD2 (6 bases each). V lost 2 bases to trimming and J lost 5 bases, with 14 bases between them. The CDR3 has 14 amino acids. The germline gives CDR1 SGHNT, CDR2 YYREEE (reference sequence). The CDR3 DNA is TGTGCCAGCAGCTTCGACGGGGGCATGGACGAGCAGTACTTC. Protein: CASSFDGGMDEQYF.

J is TRBJ2-2 and V is TRBV5-4, with D uncertain. CDR3 size: 15 residues. Germline assignment: CDR1 SGHNT and CDR2 YYREEE (reference sequence). V dropped 4 bases and J dropped 5 bases, with 15 bases sitting between them. The CDR3 nucleotides are TGTGCCAGCAGCAGTCGAGTTCAGCAGACCGGGGAGCTGTTTTTT. Its translation is CASSSRVQQTGELFF.

J is TRBJ2-1 and V is TRBV4-2; D gene unclear. CDR3 length: 19 amino acids. V dropped 1 base and J dropped 0 bases, with 19 bases sitting between them. Per the germline V gene, CDR1 is LGHNA and CDR2 is YNFKEQ. CDR3 sequence: CASSQVGSTGLSSYNEQFF. The CDR3 DNA sequence: TGTGCCAGCAGCCAAGTTGGTAGTACGGGCTTAAGCTCCTACAATGAGCAGTTCTTC.

The chain carries TRBV15 and TRBJ1-2; 9 positions agree with TRBD1. The CDR3 has 14 residues. V was clipped by 3 bases and J by 8 bases; unmatched bases: 7. Per germline, CDR1 LNHNV and CDR2 YYDKDF (reference sequence). The CDR3 protein is CATSRGGTGRGYTF. CDR3 bases: TGTGCCACCAGCAGGGGAGGGACAGGGAGAGGCTACACCTTC.

This chain uses TRBV5-1 with TRBJ1-1; 7 nucleotides agree with TRBD1. V lost 0 bases, J lost 5 bases, and 7 bases stayed unmatched. Germline-derived CDR1 and CDR2 are SGHRS and YFSETQ. CDR3 size: 15 residues. The CDR3 DNA follows: TGCGCCAGCAGCTTGGTGGCAGGGGGGAGTACTGAAGCTTTCTTT. Amino acid sequence: CASSLVAGGSTEAFF.

CDR3 loop: CASSLAYLSGTGPGELFF. The CDR3 nucleotides read TGTGCCAGCAGCTTAGCGTATTTATCCGGGACAGGGCCGGGGGAGCTGTTTTTT. The rearrangement uses TRBV7-9 and TRBJ2-2; 9 positions match TRBD1. Trimming removed 0 bases from V and 8 bases from J; junction bases left unmatched: 13. The germline V gene has CDR1 SEHNR and CDR2 FQNEAQ (reference sequence). CDR3 length: 18 residues. Full variable domain (remainder filled in from reference TRBV7-9 and TRBJ2-2): DTGVSQNPRHKITKRGQNVTFRCDPISEHNRLYWYRQTLGQGPEFLTYFQNEAQLEKSRLLSDRFSAERPKGSFSTLEIQRTEQGDSAMYLCASSLAYLSGTGPGELFFGEGSRLTVL.

This chain uses TRBV10-3 with TRBJ1-3, with D hard to call. The CDR3 totals 16 residues. Germline V CDR1 and CDR2: ENHRY, SYGVKD. The V gene lost 0 bases and the J gene lost 4 bases, with 13 bases spanning the gap. The CDR3: CAISESGTFGGNTIYF. The CDR3, as DNA: TGTGCCATCAGTGAGTCGGGAACTTTCGGGGGAAACACCATATATTTT.

The V call is TRBV6-5, the J call TRBJ2-7, with D perhaps matching TRBD2 (5 bases). Looked up from germline, CDR1 is MNHEY and CDR2 is SVGAGI. V shed 6 bases and J shed 5 bases, with 11 bases lying between them. This CDR3 is built from 12 residues. For the CDR3, the DNA is TGTGCCAGCAGATCCGGGATCCACGAGCAGTACTTC. Translated: CASRSGIHEQYF.

J is TRBJ1-2 and V is TRBV18, with TRBD1 matching 12 bases. The CDR3 has 18 residues. V shed 1 base and J 8 bases; nucleotides not matched to a gene: 14. CDR1 is KGHSH and CDR2 is LQKENI in the germline V gene. The DNA of the CDR3 is TGTGCCAGCTCACCACTGGCTGGGACAGGGGGCCCTACTGGGGGCTACACCTTC. Translated: CASSPLAGTGGPTGGYTF.

The chain employs TRBV9 and TRBJ2-3; 8 nucleotides line up with TRBD2. Germline lookup yields CDR1 SGDLS and CDR2 YYNGEE. Germline trimming cut 4 bases from V and 0 bases from J; bases unmatched to any gene: 7. The CDR3 extends over 16 amino acids. CDR3 in amino acids: CASSPRASGSTDTQYF. CDR3 sequence (DNA): TGTGCCAGCAGCCCCCGGGCTAGCGGGAGCACAGATACGCAGTATTTT.

J is TRBJ1-3 and V is TRBV18; D call uncertain. The CDR3 covers 17 residues. The germline V gene encodes CDR1 KGHSH and CDR2 LQKENI. Trimming removed 3 bases from V and 0 bases from J, with 15 bases in between. The CDR3 protein is CASSPTTMFNSGNTIYF. CDR3 nucleotides: TGTGCCAGCTCACCGACAACAATGTTCAACTCTGGAAACACCATATATTTT. The full variable domain, rest sourced from reference TRBV18 and TRBJ1-3, is NAGVMQNPRHLVRRRGQEARLRCSPMKGHSHVYWYRQLPEEGLKFMVYLQKENIIDESGMPKERFSAEFPKEGPSILRIQQVVRGDSAAYFCASSPTTMFNSGNTIYFGEGSWLTVV.

This sequence joins TRBV6-5 and TRBJ1-2, with D possibly being TRBD1 (6 bases). Per germline, CDR1 MNHEY and CDR2 SVGAGI. V dropped 6 bases and J dropped 8 bases, with 16 bases sitting between them. The CDR3 extends over 13 amino acids. In nucleotides, the CDR3 is TGTGCCAGCAGAGGGGGGCAAGCCGGAGGCTACACCTTC. This translates into CASRGGQAGGYTF.